Included here is one T cell receptor beta chain sequence, with context. Its antigen is unidentified. The data were produced by immunoSEQ multiplex PCR, yet TCRdb's version contains in-frame clones alone and is incomplete. This sample has about 2.2 million clones, with 90% to 95% found just once. This entry is derived from a study of shared clonotypes between healthy human individuals. For the study at large: Per-donor plates numbered three CD4 naive, three CD4 memory, two CD8 naive and one CD8 memory.

CD45RO-negative CD8 cells positively selected for CCR7 made up the naive population, which excluded terminally differentiated effector memory CD45RA+ cells. The study, taken as a whole, reports: Donor scarcity curtailed the genetic and exposure-history diversity represented herein.

The V segment lost 3 bases and the J segment 1 base; nucleotides outside the gene matches: 14. The CDR3 totals 18 residues. Germline CDR1 LGHNA, CDR2 YSLEER. The chain couples TRBV4-3 to TRBJ2-5; 7 positions match TRBD2. The receptor comes from a man aged 18 to 29 in good health. Some clones in this sample may be carry-over from other donors' samples. Sequenced sample: naive CD8+ T cells from PBMCs. CDR3 sequence: CASSQTPWGGAFQETQYF. DNA of the CDR3: TGCGCCAGCAGCCAGACGCCCTGGGGGGGAGCGTTCCAAGAGACCCAGTACTTC.